These 27 T cell receptor beta chains share one sample of origin, sequenced in a study of T-cell reconstitution after alpha-beta-depleted transplantation in children. Molecular barcoding with unique molecular identifiers was used for the TCRbeta library. TCRdb ran MiXCR on the PCR reads and lists one entry per CDR3 protein. The table records approximately 500,000 distinct CDR3 sequences, 20% to 30% of them present only once. The material was PBMCs, obtained before TCRalphabeta/CD19-depleted stem cell transplant. The receptors were gathered from a boy under three years old with Wiskott-Aldrich syndrome, due to receive a stem cell transplant.

The V call is TRBV30, the J call TRBJ2-3; D gene unclear. The V gene lost 2 bases and the J gene lost 2 bases, with 5 bases spanning the gap. CDR1 is GTSNPN, CDR2 SVGIG, per germline (reference sequence). The CDR3 covers 12 residues. The CDR3: CAWSLITDTQYF. The CDR3 nucleotides read TGTGCCTGGAGTCTTATCACAGATACGCAGTATTTT.

This chain connects TRBV3-1 to TRBJ2-2, with TRBD2 matching 10 bases. The CDR3 is made up of 17 amino acids. CDR1 LGHDT and CDR2 YNNKEL come from the germline V gene (reference sequence). V lost 4 bases to trimming and J lost 2 bases; unmatched junction nucleotides: 7. CDR3 nucleotides: TGTGCCAGCAGCCTTTGGACTAGCGGCTTCAACACCGGGGAGCTGTTTTTT. Its protein product is CASSLWTSGFNTGELFF. Supplemented by reference TRBV3-1 and TRBJ2-2, the full variable domain reads DTAVSQTPKYLVTQMGNDKSIKCEQNLGHDTMYWYKQDSKKFLKIMFSYNNKELIINETVPNRFSPKSPDKAHLNLHINSLELGDSAVYFCASSLWTSGFNTGELFFGEGSRLTVL.

This clonotype has just a few counts. This chain joins TRBV10-3 and TRBJ2-1; 8 bases map to TRBD2. The CDR3 is made up of 12 amino acids. Germline CDR1 and CDR2: ENHRY and SYGVKD. Trimming took 8 bases from V and 6 from J; bases not matched to a gene: 3. CDR3 protein: CAILTSGNEQFF. CDR3 coding DNA: TGTGCCATCCTTACTAGCGGCAATGAGCAGTTCTTC.

Regarding this clonotype: A much more abundant neighbour one base away suggests this may be a read error. V and J are TRBV28 and TRBJ2-7; TRBD2 aligns across 13 bases. The V segment lost 2 bases and the J segment 8 bases; nucleotides outside the gene matches: 18. Per the germline V gene, CDR1 is MDHEN and CDR2 is SYDVKM. The CDR3 is made up of 19 amino acids. The chain's CDR3 is CASSLGGGLAGDHPFKQYF. In DNA, the CDR3 is TGTGCCAGCAGTTTAGGGGGTGGACTAGCGGGAGATCACCCATTCAAGCAGTACTTC.

The rearrangement joins TRBV4-1 to TRBJ2-7; TRBD2 matches at 11 bases. This CDR3 region has 18 residues. Trimming removed 0 bases from V and 3 bases from J; junction bases left unmatched: 10. Germline assignment: CDR1 MGHRA and CDR2 YSYEKL. The CDR3 nucleotides are TGCGCCAGCAGCCAAGACGTACTAGCGGGAGCTGTCCTCTACGAGCAGTACTTC. Protein: CASSQDVLAGAVLYEQYF.

The rearrangement links TRBV12-3 or TRBV12-4 to TRBJ2-1; 8 nucleotides align to TRBD1. V lost 3 bases to trimming and J lost 8 bases; unmatched junction nucleotides: 6. CDR3 length: 14 amino acids. The CDR3 DNA reads as TGTGCCAGCAGTTTTATCAGGGGGCGGGATGAGCAGTTCTTC. Translated, it gives CASSFIRGRDEQFF.

The CDR3 DNA is TGTGCCAGGAGGAGGACAGGGGAGAGCGGGAGTCCGGGAGCAGATACGCAGTATTTT. Its protein is CARRRTGESGSPGADTQYF. The chain couples TRBV6-1 to TRBJ2-3, with D maybe TRBD1 (9 bases). Germline CDR1 is MNHNS and CDR2 is SASEGT. The CDR3 has 19 residues. The V end was cut by 9 bases, the J end by 4 bases, with 32 bases between.

This rearrangement joins TRBV12-3 or TRBV12-4 to TRBJ1-6; D call uncertain. This CDR3 is built from 17 residues. V was pared by 1 base and J by 5 bases, with 15 bases between. CDR3 amino acids: CASSLGTVGANNSPLHF. The CDR3 region has the DNA TGTGCCAGCAGTTTAGGCACAGTCGGAGCGAATAATTCACCCCTCCACTTT.

This clonotype came up a few times. The CDR3 loop is CASSRGTSGETQYF. The CDR3 DNA reads TGTGCCAGCAGTAGGGGGACGTCGGGAGAGACCCAGTACTTC. The chain has TRBV27 and TRBJ2-5; TRBD1 might be the D (6 bases). Deletions cut 5 bases from V and 4 bases from J, with 14 bases between. Per the germline V gene, CDR1 is MNHEY and CDR2 is SMNVEV (reference sequence). This CDR3 has 14 residues.

A few counts support this clonotype. The junction and the germline gene differ at one end; a read error may be behind it. This sequence joins TRBV3-1 and TRBJ2-1; D not certain. The CDR3 has 14 amino acids. Germline assignment: CDR1 LGHDT and CDR2 YNNKEL (reference sequence). CDR3 in DNA: TGTGCCAGCAGCCAACGTCCCGAGTGGGCCTCTAGGGTCTTC. This codes for CASSQRPEWASRVF.

The chain joins TRBV19 to TRBJ2-1; D is unresolved. The CDR3 totals 12 residues. CDR1 and CDR2 (germline): LNHDA, SQIVND (reference sequence). Deletions cut 1 base from V and 9 bases from J, with 7 bases between. CDR3 protein: CASSIAHSEQFF. The CDR3 DNA is TGTGCCAGTAGTATAGCCCACAGTGAGCAGTTCTTC.

V is TRBV5-1 and J is TRBJ2-1, with D uncertain. The germline V and J ends were trimmed by 0 bases and 4 bases, with 11 bases remaining between them. Germline lookup yields CDR1 SGHRS and CDR2 YFSETQ. CDR3 length equals 15 residues. DNA for the CDR3: TGCGCCAGCAGCTTGGCGGCGGAGCCATACAATGAGCAGTTCTTC. Amino acid sequence: CASSLAAEPYNEQFF.

The rearrangement uses TRBV20-1 and TRBJ2-5; D perhaps matches TRBD2 (6 bases). CDR1 and CDR2 from the germline V gene are DFQATT and SNEGSKA (reference sequence). V was shortened by 3 bases and J by 1 base, with 9 bases between the two germline ends. The CDR3 extends over 13 amino acids. CDR3 nucleotide sequence: TGCAGTGCTAGGGGGCGGGGCCAAGAGACCCAGTACTTC. It codes for CSARGRGQETQYF.

This clonotype was detected only a few times. The chain recombines TRBV20-1 with TRBJ2-3; 7 bases align to TRBD2. The length of the CDR3 is 15 residues. CDR1 is DFQATT and CDR2 is SNEGSKA in the germline V gene (reference sequence). V trimming: 0 bases; J trimming: 4 bases; junction bases outside the gene matches: 7. The CDR3 DNA reads TGCAGTGCTAGAGATCTGCGGGAGTCGGCAGATACGCAGTATTTT. This codes for CSARDLRESADTQYF.

The chain combines TRBV10-3 with TRBJ2-7; D uncertain. Trimming took 3 bases from V and 3 from J, leaving 9 bases between them. This CDR3 has 13 amino acids. CDR1 ENHRY and CDR2 SYGVKD come from the germline V gene. CDR3: CAISDSGYYEQYF. CDR3 DNA: TGTGCCATCAGTGATTCCGGTTACTACGAGCAGTACTTC.

This clonotype has a handful of counts. The chain links TRBV5-1 to TRBJ2-1; 9 bases agree with TRBD1. CDR1 is SGHRS and CDR2 is YFSETQ in the germline V gene. This CDR3 is built from 15 residues. The ends lost 2 bases at V and 8 bases at J; junction bases unmatched: 8. The DNA for the CDR3 is TGCGCCAGCAGCTTTGCAACAGGGGGCTGGGATGAGCAGTTCTTC. This gives the protein CASSFATGGWDEQFF.

This clonotype appeared a few times. This chain connects TRBV10-3 to TRBJ2-1; 11 bases are shared with TRBD2. The germline V gene encodes CDR1 ENHRY and CDR2 SYGVKD. The CDR3 runs to 15 residues. V was pared by 5 bases and J by 6 bases, with 6 bases of the junction left unmatched. The CDR3 region has the DNA TGTGCCATCAGTAAACTAGCGGGAGTCTCCAATGAGCAGTTCTTC. This sequence encodes CAISKLAGVSNEQFF.

The chain joins TRBV12-3 or TRBV12-4 to TRBJ2-2, with D possibly matching TRBD1 (6 bases). V lost 2 bases and J 5 bases, leaving 12 bases between the germline ends. This CDR3 has 15 residues. Written as DNA, the CDR3 is TGTGCCAGCAGTTTACTAGACAGGTGGACCGGGGAGCTGTTTTTT. This translates into CASSLLDRWTGELFF.

The genes are TRBV11-2 and TRBJ2-1; tentatively, D is TRBD2 (5 bases). Germline CDR1 and CDR2: SGHAT and FQNNGV. The CDR3 runs 15 residues. Trimming took off 3 bases at V and 9 bases at J, with 18 bases between the two ends. In nucleotides, the CDR3 is TGTGCCAGCAGCTTGGCCGGGATCAGTCATGCTGAGCAGTTCTTC. Amino acid sequence: CASSLAGISHAEQFF. The full variable domain, rest sourced from reference TRBV11-2 and TRBJ2-1, is EAGVAQSPRYKIIEKRQSVAFWCNPISGHATLYWYQQILGQGPKLLIQFQNNGVVDDSQLPKDRFSAERLKGVDSTLKIQPAKLEDSAVYLCASSLAGISHAEQFFGPGTRLTVL.

CDR3 sequence (DNA): TGCGCCAGCAGCCAAGATAACAGGGGGTGGGAGCAGTACTTC. This gives the protein CASSQDNRGWEQYF. The chain couples TRBV4-1 to TRBJ2-7; 8 positions match TRBD1. V shed 0 bases, J shed 7 bases, and the junction held 5 bases outside the gene matches. Germline V gene data show CDR1 as MGHRA and CDR2 as YSYEKL. The CDR3 has 14 amino acids.

This clonotype has only a few counts. The genes are TRBV20-1 and TRBJ2-5; D unresolved. V gave up 5 bases and J gave up 1 base, with 14 bases separating them. Per the germline V gene, CDR1 is DFQATT and CDR2 is SNEGSKA (reference sequence). The CDR3 totals 14 residues. In DNA form, the CDR3 reads TGCAGTGCTTATCGGAGATCGGTCCAAGAGACCCAGTACTTC. Protein sequence: CSAYRRSVQETQYF.

The chain is built from TRBV11-2 and TRBJ1-1; TRBD1 matches at 9 bases. Germline-derived CDR1 and CDR2 are SGHAT and FQNNGV. This CDR3 is built from 15 residues. J was trimmed by 5 bases and V by 4 bases; bases with no gene match: 8. The CDR3 spells CASSYRGRNRTEAFF. The DNA for the CDR3 is TGTGCCAGCAGCTACAGGGGGCGCAACCGGACTGAAGCTTTCTTT.

The sample holds a few counts of this clonotype. The chain couples TRBV5-6 to TRBJ2-2, with D possibly TRBD2 on 6 matching bases. Germline V gene data show CDR1 as SGHDT and CDR2 as YYEEEE. The V end lost 4 bases, the J end lost 1 base, and 14 bases lay between the germline ends. The CDR3 has 16 amino acids. In DNA form, the CDR3 reads TGTGCCAGCAGCCCACCCGGGACTTTGAACACCGGGGAGCTGTTTTTT. As protein: CASSPPGTLNTGELFF.

The rearrangement uses TRBV5-6 and TRBJ2-1, with D tentatively TRBD2 (6 bases). The CDR3 contains 15 residues. CDR1 and CDR2 (germline): SGHDT, YYEEEE. Trimming shortened V by 1 base and J by 4 bases, and 12 bases separated the two germline ends. The CDR3 DNA reads as TGTGCCAGCAGCTTGAGGACTATTAGGTACAATGAGCAGTTCTTC. It yields the protein CASSLRTIRYNEQFF. Complete variable domain (other parts from reference TRBV5-6 and TRBJ2-1): DAGVTQSPTHLIKTRGQQVTLRCSPKSGHDTVSWYQQALGQGPQFIFQYYEEEERQRGNFPDRFSGHQFPNYSSELNVNALLLGDSALYLCASSLRTIRYNEQFFGPGTRLTVL.

The chain couples TRBV18 to TRBJ2-1, with 10 positions matching TRBD2. The CDR3 length is 15 residues. Per germline, CDR1 KGHSH and CDR2 LQKENI. J was trimmed by 6 bases and V by 4 bases; bases with no gene match: 6. This CDR3 reads CASSLRTSGLNEQFF. The CDR3 DNA reads as TGTGCCAGCTCACTTCGGACTAGCGGCCTCAATGAGCAGTTCTTC. The variable domain in full, completed from reference TRBV18 and TRBJ2-1, reads NAGVMQNPRHLVRRRGQEARLRCSPMKGHSHVYWYRQLPEEGLKFMVYLQKENIIDESGMPKERFSAEFPKEGPSILRIQQVVRGDSAAYFCASSLRTSGLNEQFFGPGTRLTVL.

This chain connects TRBV12-3 or TRBV12-4 to TRBJ2-5, with no clear D. The V gene lost 3 bases and the J gene lost 7 bases, with 15 bases spanning the gap. CDR3 size: 14 residues. The CDR3 region has the DNA TGTGCCAGCAGTTTGTCGGGCGGCCCCGGGACCCAGTACTTC. This codes for CASSLSGGPGTQYF.

This clonotype was observed a few times. The chain uses TRBV6-5 and TRBJ1-4; possible D gene TRBD1, 6 bases. Between the trimmed V and J ends, which lost 2 bases and 3 bases, there was a span of 16 bases. From germline, CDR1 is MNHEY and CDR2 SVGAGI. This CDR3 has 17 amino acids. Written as DNA, the CDR3 is TGTGCCAGCAGTTACAATACCGTCAGGGGTTCTAATGAAAAACTGTTTTTT. Protein: CASSYNTVRGSNEKLFF.